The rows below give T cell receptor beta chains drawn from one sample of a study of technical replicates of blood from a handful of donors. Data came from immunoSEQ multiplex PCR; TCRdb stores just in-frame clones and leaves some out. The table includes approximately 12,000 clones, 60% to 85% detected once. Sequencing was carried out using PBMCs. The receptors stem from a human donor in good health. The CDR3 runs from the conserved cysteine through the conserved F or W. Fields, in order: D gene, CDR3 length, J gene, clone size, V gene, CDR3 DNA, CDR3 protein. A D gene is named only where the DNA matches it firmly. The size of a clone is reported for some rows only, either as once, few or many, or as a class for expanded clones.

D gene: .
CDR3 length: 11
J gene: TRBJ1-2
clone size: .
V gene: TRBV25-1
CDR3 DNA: TGTGCCAGCAGTGGAGGGCCTGGCTACACCTTC
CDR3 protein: CASSGGPGYTF

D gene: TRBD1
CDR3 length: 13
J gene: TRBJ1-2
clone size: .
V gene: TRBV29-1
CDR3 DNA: TGCAGCGTCGCAGGGGGAAAGGACTATGGCTACACCTTC
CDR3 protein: CSVAGGKDYGYTF

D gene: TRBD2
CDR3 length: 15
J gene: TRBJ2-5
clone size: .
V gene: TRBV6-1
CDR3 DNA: TGTGCCAGCAGTGAACTAGCGGGAGGGCCAGAGACCCAGTACTTC
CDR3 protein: CASSELAGGPETQYF

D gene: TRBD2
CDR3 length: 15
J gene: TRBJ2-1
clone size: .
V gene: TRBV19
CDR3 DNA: TGTGCCAGTAGTATCTCGGGACTAGTCTACAATGAGCAGTTCTTC
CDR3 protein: CASSISGLVYNEQFF

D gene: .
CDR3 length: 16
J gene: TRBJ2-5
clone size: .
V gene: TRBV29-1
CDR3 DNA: TGCAGCGTTGAAGATCGAGTACAGTGGTACCAAGAGACCCAGTACTTC
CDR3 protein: CSVEDRVQWYQETQYF

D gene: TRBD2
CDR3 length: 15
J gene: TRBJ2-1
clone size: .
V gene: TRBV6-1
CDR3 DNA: TGTGCCAGCAGTGGATCTAGCGGGAGTGTGAATGAGCAGTTCTTC
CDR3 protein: CASSGSSGSVNEQFF

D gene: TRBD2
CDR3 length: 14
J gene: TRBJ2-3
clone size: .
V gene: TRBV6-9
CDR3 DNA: TGTGCCAGCCGGACTAGCGGGAGAACAGATACGCAGTATTTT
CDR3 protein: CASRTSGRTDTQYF

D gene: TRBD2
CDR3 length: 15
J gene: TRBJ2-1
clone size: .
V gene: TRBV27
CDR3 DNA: TGTGCCAGCAGTCCAGCTAGCGGTTCCTACAATGAGCAGTTCTTC
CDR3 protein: CASSPASGSYNEQFF

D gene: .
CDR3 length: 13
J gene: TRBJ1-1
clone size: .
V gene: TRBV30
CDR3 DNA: TGTGCCTGGAAGGGGATTGATGACACTGAAGCTTTCTTT
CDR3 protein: CAWKGIDDTEAFF

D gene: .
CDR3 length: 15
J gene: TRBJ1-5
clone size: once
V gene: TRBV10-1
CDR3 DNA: TGCGCCAGCAGTGCGTCCCAGGGTTTCGATCAGCCCCAGCATTTT
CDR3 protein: CASSASQGFDQPQHF

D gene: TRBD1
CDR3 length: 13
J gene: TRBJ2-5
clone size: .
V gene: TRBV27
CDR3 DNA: TGTGCCAGCAGCTATACAGGGGTAGAGACCCAGTACTTC
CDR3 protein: CASSYTGVETQYF

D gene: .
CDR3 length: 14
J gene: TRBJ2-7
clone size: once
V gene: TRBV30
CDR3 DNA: TGTGCCTGGAGCGGGAGACCGGTATCCTACGAGCAGTACTTC
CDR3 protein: CAWSGRPVSYEQYF

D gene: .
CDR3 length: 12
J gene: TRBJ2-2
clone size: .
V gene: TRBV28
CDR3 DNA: TGTGCCAGCAGCCAAACGGTTGTGGAGCTGTTTTTT
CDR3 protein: CASSQTVVELFF

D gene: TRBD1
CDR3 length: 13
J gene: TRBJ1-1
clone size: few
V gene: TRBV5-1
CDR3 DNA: TGCGCCAGCAGCAGAGGACAGGGAGGGGATGCTTTCTTT
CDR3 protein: CASSRGQGGDAFF

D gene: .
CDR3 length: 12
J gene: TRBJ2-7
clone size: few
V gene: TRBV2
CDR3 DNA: TGTGCCAGCAGTGTCTCTAGCTCAGAGCAGTACTTC
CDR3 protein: CASSVSSSEQYF

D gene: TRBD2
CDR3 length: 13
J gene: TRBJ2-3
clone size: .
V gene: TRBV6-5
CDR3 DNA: TGTGCCAGCAAAAGCGGGAGTACAGATACGCAGTATTTT
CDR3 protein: CASKSGSTDTQYF

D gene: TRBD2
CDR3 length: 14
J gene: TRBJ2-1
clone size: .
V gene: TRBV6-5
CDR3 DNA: TGTGCCAGCAGGGGGACTAGCGGGAGCAATGAGCAGTTCTTC
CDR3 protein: CASRGTSGSNEQFF

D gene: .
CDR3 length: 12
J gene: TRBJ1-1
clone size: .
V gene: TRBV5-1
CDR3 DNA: TGCGCCAGCAGCTGGGGAGGGGCTGAAGCTTTCTTT
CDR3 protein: CASSWGGAEAFF

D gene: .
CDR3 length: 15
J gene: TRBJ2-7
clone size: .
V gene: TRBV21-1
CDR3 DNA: TGTGCCAGCAGCAAAGATAGAACAGGGAAATACGAGCAGTACTTC
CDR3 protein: CASSKDRTGKYEQYF

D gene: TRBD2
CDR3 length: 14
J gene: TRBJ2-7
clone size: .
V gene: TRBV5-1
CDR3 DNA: TGCGCCAGCAGCTTGTCACTAGCGGCGTACGAGCAGTACTTC
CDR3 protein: CASSLSLAAYEQYF

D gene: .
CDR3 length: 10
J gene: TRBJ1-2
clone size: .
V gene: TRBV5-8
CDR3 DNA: TGTGCCAGCAGATCCGTAGCGGAGGCCTTC
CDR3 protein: CASRSVAEAF

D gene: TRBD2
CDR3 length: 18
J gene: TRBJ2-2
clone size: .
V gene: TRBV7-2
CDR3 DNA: TGTGCCAGCAACAAAAAGACTAGCGGGAGTGTAAACACCGGGGAGCTGTTTTTT
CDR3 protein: CASNKKTSGSVNTGELFF

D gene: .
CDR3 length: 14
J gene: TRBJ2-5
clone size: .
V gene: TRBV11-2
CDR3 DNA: TGTGCCAGCAGCTTCGAACAGGGAAGGGAGACCCAGTACTTC
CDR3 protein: CASSFEQGRETQYF

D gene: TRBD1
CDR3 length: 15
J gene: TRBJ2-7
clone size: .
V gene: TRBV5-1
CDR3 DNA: TGCGCCAGCCGCGTATCTCCGGGACAGGGCTACGAGCAGTACTTC
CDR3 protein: CASRVSPGQGYEQYF

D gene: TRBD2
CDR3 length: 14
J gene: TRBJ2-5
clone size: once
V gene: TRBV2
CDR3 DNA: TGTGCCAGCGGGGGGACTAGCGGGACTGAGACCCAGTACTTC
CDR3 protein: CASGGTSGTETQYF

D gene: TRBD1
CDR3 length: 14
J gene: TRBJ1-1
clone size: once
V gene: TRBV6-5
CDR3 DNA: TGTGCCAGCAGTCCCGGGACAGGGGCTACTGAAGCTTTCTTT
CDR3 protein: CASSPGTGATEAFF

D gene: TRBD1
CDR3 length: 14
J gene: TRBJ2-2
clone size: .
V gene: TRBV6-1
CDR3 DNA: TGTGCCAGCAGTGGACAGGGGGACACCGGGGAGCTGTTTTTT
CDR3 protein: CASSGQGDTGELFF

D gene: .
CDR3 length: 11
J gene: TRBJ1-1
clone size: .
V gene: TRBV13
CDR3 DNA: TGTGCCAGCAGCCCATACACTGAAGCTTTCTTT
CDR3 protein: CASSPYTEAFF

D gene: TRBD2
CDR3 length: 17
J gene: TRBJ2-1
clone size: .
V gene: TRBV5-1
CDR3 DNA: TGCGCCAGCAGCTTGGCCGGTCTAGCGGAGTACTACAATGAGCAGTTCTTC
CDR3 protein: CASSLAGLAEYYNEQFF

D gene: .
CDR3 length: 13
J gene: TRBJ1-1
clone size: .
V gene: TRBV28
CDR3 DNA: TGTGCCAGCACCCCAGGCCAGAACACTGAAGCTTTCTTT
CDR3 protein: CASTPGQNTEAFF

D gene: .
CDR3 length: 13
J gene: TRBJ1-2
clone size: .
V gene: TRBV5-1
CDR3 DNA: TGCGCCAGCAGCAGGGAGGGGGGGGCTGGCTACACCTTC
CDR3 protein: CASSREGGAGYTF

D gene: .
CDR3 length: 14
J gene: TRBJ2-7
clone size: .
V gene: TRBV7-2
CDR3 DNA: TGTGCCAGCAGCTTCGCGGGGCACTCCTACGAGCAGTACTTC
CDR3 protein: CASSFAGHSYEQYF

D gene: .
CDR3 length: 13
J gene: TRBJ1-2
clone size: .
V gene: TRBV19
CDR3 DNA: TGTGCCAGTAGCCCTGGAGCTTGGTATGGCTACACCTTC
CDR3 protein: CASSPGAWYGYTF

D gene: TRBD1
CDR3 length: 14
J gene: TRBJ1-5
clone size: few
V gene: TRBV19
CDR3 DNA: TGTGCCAGCAGTGGGACAGGGGGTAGTCAGCCCCAGCATTTT
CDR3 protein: CASSGTGGSQPQHF

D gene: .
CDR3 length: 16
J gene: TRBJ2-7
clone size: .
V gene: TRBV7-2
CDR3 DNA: TGTGCCAGCAGCTTAGAAGGCGGGATGAGCTCCTACGAGCAGTACTTC
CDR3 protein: CASSLEGGMSSYEQYF

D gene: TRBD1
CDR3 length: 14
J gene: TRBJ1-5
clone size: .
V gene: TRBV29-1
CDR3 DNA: TGCAGCGTTGGAGGGACAGGAACAAATCAGCCCCAGCATTTT
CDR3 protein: CSVGGTGTNQPQHF

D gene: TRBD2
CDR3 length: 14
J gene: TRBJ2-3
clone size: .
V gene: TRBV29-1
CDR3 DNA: TGCAGCTTTGAAAGCGGGAGTTCCACAGATACGCAGTATTTT
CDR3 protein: CSFESGSSTDTQYF

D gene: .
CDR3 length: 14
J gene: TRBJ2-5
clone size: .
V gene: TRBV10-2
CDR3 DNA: TGCGCCAGCAAGCAGAACAGGCTCCAAGAGACCCAGTACTTC
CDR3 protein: CASKQNRLQETQYF

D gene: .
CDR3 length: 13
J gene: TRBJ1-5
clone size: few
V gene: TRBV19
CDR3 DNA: TGTGCCAGTAGTAGGGCCCCACAACAGCCCCAGCATTTT
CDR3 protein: CASSRAPQQPQHF

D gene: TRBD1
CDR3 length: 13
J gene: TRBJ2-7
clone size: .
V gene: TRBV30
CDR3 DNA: TGTGCCTGGACAGGACAGGCCTCCTACGAGCAGTACTTC
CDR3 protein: CAWTGQASYEQYF

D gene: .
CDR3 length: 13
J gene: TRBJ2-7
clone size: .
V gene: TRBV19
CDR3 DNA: TGTGCCAGTAGTATTGCCTTAGCGCGCGAGCAGTACTTC
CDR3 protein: CASSIALAREQYF

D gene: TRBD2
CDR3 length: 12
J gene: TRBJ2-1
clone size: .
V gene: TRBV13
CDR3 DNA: TGTGCCAGCAGCTTTAGCGGGAGGGCCCAGTTCTTC
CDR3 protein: CASSFSGRAQFF

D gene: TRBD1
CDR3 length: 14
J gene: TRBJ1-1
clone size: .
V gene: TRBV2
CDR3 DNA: TGTGCCAGCAGTGAAAGGCCAGGGGGGTTTGAAGCTTTCTTT
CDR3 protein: CASSERPGGFEAFF

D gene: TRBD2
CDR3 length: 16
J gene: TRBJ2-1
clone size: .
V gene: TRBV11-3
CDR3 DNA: TGTGCCAGCAGCTTAGGGGCTAGCGGGACGTACAATGAGCAGTTCTTC
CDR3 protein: CASSLGASGTYNEQFF

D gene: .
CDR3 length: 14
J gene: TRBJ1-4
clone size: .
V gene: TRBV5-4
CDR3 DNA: TGTGCCAGCAGCTTGGGGGGGGGAGGTGAAAAACTGTTTTTT
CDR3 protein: CASSLGGGGEKLFF

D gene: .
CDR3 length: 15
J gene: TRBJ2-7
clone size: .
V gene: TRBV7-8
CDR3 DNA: TGTGCCAGCAGCTTAGGACAGGACAACTCCTACGAGCAGTACTTC
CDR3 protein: CASSLGQDNSYEQYF

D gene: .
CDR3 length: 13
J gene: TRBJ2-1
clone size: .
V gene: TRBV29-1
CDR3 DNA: TGCAGCGTGGGCCCACGACAGGTCGATGAGCAGTTCTTC
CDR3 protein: CSVGPRQVDEQFF

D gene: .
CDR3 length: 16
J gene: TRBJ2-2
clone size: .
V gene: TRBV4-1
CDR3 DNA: TGCGCCAGCAGCCAAGATGCGGGACGATCCACCGGGGAGCTGTTTTTT
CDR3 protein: CASSQDAGRSTGELFF

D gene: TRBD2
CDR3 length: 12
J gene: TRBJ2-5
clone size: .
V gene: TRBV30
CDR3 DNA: TGTGCCTGGGAATCGGGAGGGGAGACCCAGTACTTC
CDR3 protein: CAWESGGETQYF

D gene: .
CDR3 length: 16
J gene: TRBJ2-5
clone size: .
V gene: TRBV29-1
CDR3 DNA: TGCAGCGTTGAAGGCCTCCGTAGCAGATGGGAAGAGACCCAGTACTTC
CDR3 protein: CSVEGLRSRWEETQYF

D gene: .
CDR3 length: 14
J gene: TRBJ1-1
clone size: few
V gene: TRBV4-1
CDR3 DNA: TGCGCCAGCAGCCAAGATCCAGGACAGAGTGAAGCTTTCTTT
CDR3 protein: CASSQDPGQSEAFF

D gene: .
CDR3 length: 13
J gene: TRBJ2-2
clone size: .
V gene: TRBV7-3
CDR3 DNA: TGTGCCAGCAGCTTGGGGGCCACCGGGGAGCTGTTTTTT
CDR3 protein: CASSLGATGELFF

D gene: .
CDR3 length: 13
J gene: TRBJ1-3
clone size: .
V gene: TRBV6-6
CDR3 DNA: TGTGGCATATCACAGGGCTCTGGAAACACCATATATTTT
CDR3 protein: CGISQGSGNTIYF